A selection of T cell receptor beta chains follows, all from one sample in a study of blood T cell repertoires in COVID-19. Sequenced by immunoSEQ multiplex PCR; TCRdb stores in-frame clones only, minus some. The sample includes about 160,000 clones, just under 85% of them seen just once. Sequenced input: peripheral blood. The receptors were sampled from a woman older than 75 with acute or convalescent COVID-19. The CDR3 runs from the conserved cysteine through the conserved F or W. The order of the fields is V gene, clone size, J gene, CDR3 length, D gene, CDR3 protein, CDR3 DNA. A D gene is named only where the DNA matches it firmly. The listing skips clone size in some rows; elsewhere it reads once, few, many or a size class.

TRBV2	.	TRBJ2-1	13	TRBD2	CASSDGTSGKQFF	TGTGCCAGCAGTGATGGGACTAGCGGGAAGCAGTTCTTC
TRBV4-1	few	TRBJ1-1	14	.	CASSHPTANTEAFF	TGCGCCAGCAGCCACCCCACTGCGAACACTGAAGCTTTCTTT
TRBV10-3	once	TRBJ2-3	15	TRBD2	CAISGVAGGPDTQYF	TGTGCCATCAGTGGAGTAGCGGGAGGGCCAGATACGCAGTATTTT
TRBV6-4	.	TRBJ1-1	13	.	CASRGQLNTEAFF	TGTGCCAGCAGGGGGCAGCTGAACACTGAAGCTTTCTTT
TRBV4-2	.	TRBJ1-3	14	.	CASSQEGGVNTIYF	TGTGCCAGCAGCCAAGAAGGCGGAGTAAACACCATATATTTT
TRBV5-7	once	TRBJ1-5	15	TRBD1	CASSQDPTGGQPQHF	TGTGCCAGCAGCCAGGACCCGACAGGGGGCCAGCCCCAGCATTTT
TRBV19	.	TRBJ1-5	14	TRBD1	CASSIVTGGQPQHF	TGTGCCAGTAGTATCGTTACAGGGGGTCAGCCCCAGCATTTT
TRBV10-2	few	TRBJ2-5	14	.	CASRVGQSGETQYF	TGCGCCAGCAGGGTTGGGCAGTCCGGCGAGACCCAGTACTTC
TRBV25-1	.	TRBJ2-7	15	.	CASSAPGTGSYEQYF	TGTGCCAGCAGTGCCCCCGGGACTGGTTCCTACGAGCAGTACTTC
TRBV12-3/TRBV12-4	few	TRBJ1-1	12	.	CAARRGGAEAFF	TGTGCCGCACGCCGGGGGGGCGCTGAAGCTTTCTTT
TRBV15	.	TRBJ2-7	14	TRBD2	CATSRDGTSGEQYF	TGTGCCACCAGCAGAGATGGGACTAGCGGGGAGCAGTACTTC
TRBV10-3	.	TRBJ1-2	16	.	CAISENRVGANYGYTF	TGTGCCATCAGTGAGAACAGGGTCGGGGCTAACTATGGCTACACCTTC
TRBV10-3	.	TRBJ2-5	14	.	CAISVQAQGETQYF	TGTGCCATCAGTGTCCAGGCCCAGGGGGAGACCCAGTACTTC
TRBV7-9	.	TRBJ2-7	13	TRBD1	CASTGTAMYEQYF	TGTGCCAGCACCGGGACAGCGATGTACGAGCAGTACTTC
TRBV12-3/TRBV12-4	.	TRBJ1-2	13	.	CASSLDRVYGYTF	TGTGCCAGCAGTTTAGACAGGGTCTATGGCTACACCTTC
TRBV18	few	TRBJ2-1	13	TRBD2	CASSPGLAGEQFF	TGTGCCAGCTCGCCGGGACTAGCCGGGGAGCAGTTCTTC
TRBV4-2	.	TRBJ2-1	17	TRBD1	CASSQDSSTGAYNEQFF	TGTGCCAGCAGCCAAGATTCCTCGACAGGGGCCTACAATGAGCAGTTCTTC
TRBV5-1	.	TRBJ1-1	15	.	CASSLNGLLNTEAFF	TGCGCCAGCAGTTTGAATGGACTGTTGAACACTGAAGCTTTCTTT
TRBV4-1	.	TRBJ2-7	15	TRBD2	CASSQAASGSYEQYF	TGCGCCAGCAGCCAAGCGGCTAGCGGGAGCTACGAGCAGTACTTC
TRBV5-1	.	TRBJ2-1	15	TRBD2	CASSLVPSGGNEQFF	TGCGCCAGCAGCTTGGTTCCTAGCGGAGGAAATGAGCAGTTCTTC
TRBV7-8	.	TRBJ2-1	16	TRBD1	CASSLDPGQGYNEQFF	TGTGCCAGCAGCTTAGATCCAGGACAGGGCTACAATGAGCAGTTCTTC
TRBV19	.	TRBJ2-3	12	.	CASSFSTDTQYF	TGTGCCAGTAGCTTTAGCACAGATACGCAGTATTTT
TRBV30	.	TRBJ2-2	16	.	CAWSGRPRGNTGELFF	TGTGCCTGGAGTGGTAGACCTCGCGGGAACACCGGGGAGCTGTTTTTT
TRBV27	.	TRBJ1-6	19	TRBD1	CASSLFASGQGRVHSPLHF	TGTGCCAGCAGTTTATTCGCATCCGGACAGGGTAGGGTTCATTCACCCCTCCACTTT
TRBV5-1	.	TRBJ2-5	14	TRBD2	CASSFGGRGETQYF	TGCGCCAGCAGCTTCGGCGGGAGAGGGGAGACCCAGTACTTC
TRBV6-5	.	TRBJ2-3	14	.	CASSYSQHTDTQYF	TGTGCCAGCAGTTATTCCCAACACACAGATACGCAGTATTTT
TRBV24-1	.	TRBJ2-1	16	TRBD1	CATSDSTGTGGNEQFF	TGTGCCACCAGTGACTCGACCGGGACAGGGGGCAATGAGCAGTTCTTC
TRBV7-2	.	TRBJ2-5	18	TRBD2	CASSLGPIGTSSRETQYF	TGTGCCAGCAGCTTAGGGCCGATCGGGACTAGCTCGAGGGAGACCCAGTACTTC
TRBV5-4	.	TRBJ2-3	15	TRBD2	CASRAGGGNTDTQYF	TGTGCCAGCCGGGCGGGAGGGGGCAACACAGATACGCAGTATTTT
TRBV6-8	.	TRBJ1-2	14	.	CASSYSPWERGYTF	TGTGCCAGCAGTTACTCGCCCTGGGAGCGTGGCTACACCTTC
TRBV5-1	.	TRBJ1-2	13	.	CASSLDRNYGYTF	TGCGCCAGCAGCCTAGACAGAAACTATGGCTACACCTTC
TRBV30	.	TRBJ2-3	15	TRBD2	CAWARGRREGDTQYF	TGTGCCTGGGCCCGGGGCAGGAGGGAGGGAGATACGCAGTATTTT
TRBV9	.	TRBJ2-5	15	TRBD2	CASSVASGGLETQYF	TGTGCCAGCAGCGTAGCGAGCGGGGGGCTAGAGACCCAGTACTTC
TRBV6-5	.	TRBJ2-2	15	.	CASSSQGSFGGELFF	TGTGCCAGCAGTTCCCAGGGGTCCTTCGGCGGGGAGCTGTTTTTT
TRBV11-2	.	TRBJ2-2	14	TRBD1	CASSRDRVGGELFF	TGTGCCAGCAGCAGGGACAGGGTAGGCGGGGAGCTGTTTTTT
TRBV2	.	TRBJ1-2	15	.	CASSASRGAGYGYTF	TGTGCCAGCAGTGCGAGTAGGGGCGCCGGATATGGCTACACCTTC
TRBV6-5	.	TRBJ1-2	14	.	CASSPSGIHYGYTF	TGTGCCAGCAGTCCCAGCGGTATTCACTATGGCTACACCTTC
TRBV7-2	.	TRBJ1-2	13	.	CASSAGIGYGYTF	TGTGCCAGCAGCGCAGGGATAGGCTATGGCTACACCTTC
TRBV28	.	TRBJ1-3	12	.	CASSNRGNTIYF	TGTGCCAGCAGCAACAGGGGAAACACCATATATTTT
TRBV29-1	.	TRBJ2-3	18	TRBD1	CSVEGRRGQGSDTDTQYF	TGCAGCGTTGAAGGTCGCAGGGGGCAGGGATCAGACACAGATACGCAGTATTTT
TRBV10-2	once	TRBJ1-1	16	.	CASSESSGGRGAEAFF	TGCGCCAGCAGTGAATCGAGCGGGGGGCGAGGCGCTGAAGCTTTCTTT
TRBV28	.	TRBJ2-1	14	TRBD2	CASSSPSGSNEQFF	TGTGCCAGCAGTTCCCCTAGCGGGAGCAATGAGCAGTTCTTC
TRBV7-9	.	TRBJ2-7	13	.	CASSPRTAYEQYF	TGTGCCAGCAGCCCGCGGACAGCCTACGAGCAGTACTTC
TRBV5-1	once	TRBJ1-6	15	TRBD1	CASSLEGGLRSPLHF	TGCGCCAGCAGCTTGGAAGGGGGCCTACGGTCACCCCTCCACTTT
TRBV27	.	TRBJ2-3	12	.	CASSILTSGLYF	TGTGCCAGCAGTATCCTGACCAGTGGGCTGTATTTT
TRBV5-1	.	TRBJ1-1	14	.	CASSLAGMNTEAFF	TGCGCCAGCAGCTTGGCGGGGATGAACACTGAAGCTTTCTTT
TRBV7-6	.	TRBJ2-2	14	.	CASSLPPSAGELFF	TGTGCCAGCAGCTTACCCCCTAGCGCCGGGGAGCTGTTTTTT
TRBV2	.	TRBJ1-1	13	.	CASSERDRIQAFF	TGTGCCAGCAGCGAAAGAGACAGAATTCAGGCTTTCTTT
TRBV7-2	.	TRBJ1-5	13	.	CASSLEGVQPQHF	TGTGCCAGCAGCTTAGAGGGGGTCCAGCCCCAGCATTTT
TRBV7-9	.	TRBJ2-3	15	TRBD1	CASSTRQGRTDTQYF	TGTGCCAGCAGCACACGACAGGGGCGCACAGATACGCAGTATTTT
TRBV5-8	.	TRBJ1-4	15	.	CASSPGGSTNEKLFF	TGTGCCAGCAGCCCGGGGGGGTCAACTAATGAAAAACTGTTTTTT
TRBV6-5	.	TRBJ2-7	16	TRBD2	CASSYSGLAGSYEQYF	TGTGCCAGCAGTTACTCGGGACTAGCGGGATCCTACGAGCAGTACTTC